These 27 T cell receptor beta chains share one sample of origin, sequenced in a study of a mutant IDH1 vaccine in newly diagnosed glioma. Sample time point: week 35, safety follow-up. All doses held 300 ug of mutant IDH1 20-mer peptide, with topical imiquimod. Their antigens remain unidentified. Clones were sequenced by immunoSEQ multiplex PCR, and TCRdb holds only the in-frame ones, with some missing. The sample shows tens of thousands of clones, approximately 90% of them seen only once. Sequences were derived from PBMCs, sampled from a glioma patient whose treatment included an IDH1 peptide vaccine. These receptors came from a woman between 40 and 55 years old with glioma.

The gene calls are TRBV14 and TRBJ1-3; D gene uncertain. V lost 1 base, J lost 0 bases, and 13 bases lay in between. Germline loops: CDR1 SGHDN, CDR2 FVKESK. The CDR3 has 17 amino acids. In nucleotides, the CDR3 is TGTGCCAGCAGCCAAGGGTGGGTTACTCACTCTGGAAACACCATATATTTT. This sequence encodes CASSQGWVTHSGNTIYF.

The gene calls are TRBV18 and TRBJ1-1; 7 bases are a match to TRBD1. CDR1 is KGHSH, CDR2 LQKENI, per germline. The CDR3 has 12 residues. V lost 4 bases and J lost 5; bases outside the gene matches: 1. In DNA, the CDR3 is TGTGCCAGCTCACAACAGGGGACTGAAGCTTTCTTT. Its protein product is CASSQQGTEAFF.

V is TRBV7-6 and J is TRBJ1-4, with a weak D call TRBD1 (6 bases). CDR1 is SGHVS, CDR2 FNYEAQ, per germline. CDR3 length equals 15 residues. V was clipped by 5 bases and J by 7 bases, with 17 bases between them. The CDR3 DNA reads TGTGCCAGCAGCCTAGGGGTATTGGGGGCTGAAAAACTGTTTTTT. Its protein product is CASSLGVLGAEKLFF.

In this sample, this clone turned up once. CDR3 nucleotide sequence: TGTGCCAGCAGTCCGATAGCAGCGGATACGCAGTATTTT. Amino acids: CASSPIAADTQYF. The chain employs TRBV27 and TRBJ2-3; D not certain. V was shortened by 5 bases and J by 6 bases, with 12 bases between the two germline ends. Germline V CDR1 and CDR2: MNHEY, SMNVEV (reference sequence). The CDR3 totals 13 residues.

This clone showed up just once. The V gene is TRBV10-3, the J gene TRBJ2-3; perhaps TRBD2 as D (5 bases). This CDR3 spans 11 amino acids. Trimming took off 5 bases at V and 14 bases at J, with 14 bases between the two ends. Germline V lookup: CDR1 ENHRY, CDR2 SYGVKD. As DNA, the CDR3 is TGTGCCATCAGTCCTGACTATGCCCTGTATTTT. Translating it yields CAISPDYALYF.

This rearrangement joins TRBV10-1 to TRBJ2-3; D is possibly TRBD1 (7 bases). The CDR3 sequence is 16 residues long. The germline V and J ends were trimmed by 3 bases and 2 bases, with 15 bases remaining between them. CDR1 is WNHNN and CDR2 is SYGVQD in the germline V gene (reference sequence). The CDR3 spells CASSEIGGQITDTQYF. DNA for the CDR3: TGCGCCAGCAGTGAAATCGGGGGACAGATCACAGATACGCAGTATTTT.

This clone showed up just once. The genes are TRBV5-4 and TRBJ2-7, with D unclear. Trimming pared 7 bases from V and 0 bases from J, leaving 14 bases between. The CDR3 extends over 14 amino acids. Per germline, CDR1 SGHNT and CDR2 YYREEE (reference sequence). The CDR3: CASEAGPTSYEQYF. The DNA of the CDR3 is TGTGCCAGCGAGGCTGGACCGACCTCCTACGAGCAGTACTTC. Supplemented by reference TRBV5-4 and TRBJ2-7, the full variable domain reads ETGVTQSPTHLIKTRGQQVTLRCSSQSGHNTVSWYQQALGQGPQFIFQYYREEENGRGNFPPRFSGLQFPNYSSELNVNALELDDSALYLCASEAGPTSYEQYFGPGTRLTVT.

The CDR3 reads CASSQGGGAFDKLFF. Written as DNA, the CDR3 is TGCGCCAGCAGCCAAGGAGGGGGGGCTTTTGATAAACTGTTTTTT. This chain links TRBV4-3 with TRBJ1-4, with a weak D call TRBD1 (6 bases). The CDR3 extends over 15 amino acids. Deletions cut 1 base from V and 11 bases from J, with 17 bases between. Germline values: CDR1 LGHNA, CDR2 YSLEER.

This chain links TRBV7-2 with TRBJ2-7, with 9 bases fitting TRBD2. Trimming at V came to 4 bases and at J to 4 bases, leaving 11 bases not matched to a gene. The CDR3 length is 16 residues. CDR1 and CDR2 (germline): SGHTA, FQGNSA. The CDR3 is CASSWVGAGGLYEQYF. The CDR3, as DNA: TGTGCCAGCAGCTGGGTGGGAGCGGGGGGACTATACGAGCAGTACTTC.

The V gene is TRBV7-3, the J gene TRBJ2-3, with TRBD1 matching 7 bases. CDR3 length: 15 amino acids. Germline CDR1 reads SGHTA; CDR2 reads FQGTGA. V dropped 1 base and J dropped 3; count of bases not matched to a gene: 4. CDR3 sequence (DNA): TGTGCCAGCAGCTTAATAGGACAGGCGACAGATACGCAGTATTTT. It specifies CASSLIGQATDTQYF.

The table lists this clone with a few counts. V is TRBV10-3 and J is TRBJ2-2, with D perhaps matching TRBD1 (6 bases). This CDR3 spans 15 amino acids. The germline V gene has CDR1 ENHRY and CDR2 SYGVKD. V lost 4 bases and J 6 bases, leaving 15 bases between the germline ends. CDR3 sequence: CAISGAGDLAGELFF. The CDR3 coding sequence is TGTGCCATCAGTGGGGCAGGGGATTTGGCCGGGGAGCTGTTTTTT.

V usage is TRBV19 and J usage is TRBJ2-1; the match to TRBD2 covers 10 bases. Germline CDR1 LNHDA, CDR2 SQIVND (reference sequence). V lost 3 bases to trimming and J lost 9 bases; unmatched junction nucleotides: 11. The CDR3 is made up of 16 amino acids. The CDR3 is CASSMVQGLAHREQFF. For the CDR3, the DNA is TGTGCCAGTAGTATGGTACAGGGACTAGCGCATCGTGAGCAGTTCTTC. The full variable domain, rest sourced from reference TRBV19 and TRBJ2-1, is DGGITQSPKYLFRKEGQNVTLSCEQNLNHDAMYWYRQDPGQGLRLIYYSQIVNDFQKGDIAEGYSVSREKKESFPLTVTSAQKNPTAFYLCASSMVQGLAHREQFFGPGTRLTVL.

The V call is TRBV7-8, the J call TRBJ1-3, with D unclear. The V gene's germline CDR1 is SGHVS and CDR2 FQNEAQ. CDR3 length: 12 residues. V lost 1 base, J lost 6 bases, and 4 bases lay in between. DNA of the CDR3: TGTGCCAGCAGCTTAGAGTCAAACACCATATATTTT. It encodes CASSLESNTIYF.

The V call is TRBV7-9, the J call TRBJ1-1; the D gene is possibly TRBD1 (6 bases). The V end lost 0 bases, the J end lost 8 bases, and 16 bases lay between the germline ends. This CDR3 spans 15 amino acids. CDR1 SEHNR and CDR2 FQNEAQ come from the germline V gene (reference sequence). Here the CDR3 DNA reads TGTGCCAGCAGCTTAGCGCTTTCAGGGGTGACCGAAGCTTTCTTT. Translation gives CASSLALSGVTEAFF.

This chain joins TRBV10-3 and TRBJ2-7, with 8 bases identical to TRBD2. The ends lost 11 bases at V and 7 bases at J; junction bases unmatched: 16. Germline values: CDR1 ENHRY, CDR2 SYGVKD. The CDR3 spans 14 residues. In DNA, the CDR3 is TGTGCCGCTGGAGCGCGGGAGGTCGGGGGGGAGCAGTACTTC. Protein sequence: CAAGAREVGGEQYF.

The chain links TRBV9 to TRBJ2-7; TRBD2 is a possible D gene (5 bases). Germline V gene data show CDR1 as SGDLS and CDR2 as YYNGEE. V was shortened by 0 bases and J by 2 bases, with 9 bases between the two germline ends. The CDR3 runs 14 residues. CDR3 sequence reads: CASSVEDSPYEQYF. CDR3 nucleotides: TGTGCCAGCAGCGTAGAGGACTCACCCTACGAGCAGTACTTC.

This chain links TRBV21-1 with TRBJ2-7; the DNA was not compared with TRBD2, the D call given in the table. TRBV21-1 is reported as a pseudogene. This CDR3 contains 16 residues. This chain's CDR3 is CASSLRTSATLWEQYF. The CDR3, as DNA: TGTGCCAGCAGCCTACGGACTAGCGCAACCCTCTGGGAGCAGTACTTC.

The J gene is TRBJ1-4, the V gene TRBV19, with a weak D call TRBD1 (5 bases). The CDR3 is 15 amino acids. V dropped 3 bases and J dropped 7 bases, with 15 bases sitting between them. CDR1 LNHDA and CDR2 SQIVND come from the germline V gene (reference sequence). Here the CDR3 reads CASSITGVNGEKLFF. CDR3 bases: TGTGCCAGTAGTATCACGGGGGTGAACGGTGAAAAACTGTTTTTT.

The V gene is TRBV12-5, the J gene TRBJ2-2, with 12 bases fitting TRBD2. Germline V lookup: CDR1 LGHNT, CDR2 FRNRAP. This CDR3 spans 18 amino acids. Unmatched junction bases numbered 5, after V lost 0 bases and J lost 3 bases. CDR3 nucleotide sequence: TGTGCTAGTGGTTTGGTGAGACTAGCGGGAGATGACACCGGGGAGCTGTTTTTT. Encoded protein: CASGLVRLAGDDTGELFF.

The chain uses TRBV6-1 and TRBJ2-3; TRBD1 might be the D (6 bases). CDR1 and CDR2 from the germline V gene are MNHNS and SASEGT. The CDR3 sequence is 12 residues long. Trimming took 6 bases from V and 6 from J, leaving 10 bases between them. CDR3 nucleotides: TGTGCCAGCAGATACAGGGTGGATACGCAGTATTTT. Its translation: CASRYRVDTQYF.

The rearrangement links TRBV19 to TRBJ2-2; weak D call: TRBD1 (5 bases). CDR3 length: 14 residues. Germline V lookup: CDR1 LNHDA, CDR2 SQIVND (reference sequence). The ends were cut back, 9 bases at V and 5 bases at J, with 16 bases in the middle. CDR3 in amino acids: CASKLSDRTGELFF. CDR3 bases: TGTGCCAGCAAACTTTCCGACAGAACCGGGGAGCTGTTTTTT.

With regard to this clone: Relative to the germline gene, one junction end is altered; a read error may explain this. The J gene is TRBJ2-7, the V gene TRBV30, with a possible D match to TRBD2 (6 bases). CDR1 is GTSNPN, CDR2 SVGIG, per germline (reference sequence). This CDR3 region has 14 residues. The CDR3 loop is CVWAMGGSSYEQYF. The CDR3 nucleotides are TGTGTCTGGGCCATGGGGGGAAGTTCCTACGAGCAGTACTTC.

The rearrangement joins TRBV10-3 to TRBJ1-2; unclear D gene. This CDR3 has 17 residues. Per germline, CDR1 ENHRY and CDR2 SYGVKD. The V end was cut by 0 bases, the J end by 8 bases, with 22 bases between. This chain's CDR3 is CAISESNIGSGELGYTF. The DNA for the CDR3 is TGTGCCATCAGTGAGTCTAACATTGGGTCGGGCGAACTAGGCTACACCTTC.

The CDR3, as DNA: TGTGCCAGCAGTCCTCCCGGGGGGGCCGGGTTGGAGACCCAGTACTTC. It specifies CASSPPGGAGLETQYF. The chain is built from TRBV6-6 and TRBJ2-5, with 8 positions matching TRBD2. V was clipped by 5 bases and J by 5 bases; unmatched bases: 13. Germline lookup yields CDR1 MNHNY and CDR2 SVGAGI (reference sequence). This CDR3 has 16 residues.

The chain combines TRBV5-1 with TRBJ1-1, with TRBD1 matching 8 bases. CDR3 length: 16 amino acids. V dropped 2 bases and J dropped 4; count of bases not matched to a gene: 10. CDR1 and CDR2 (germline): SGHRS, YFSETQ. CDR3 nucleotides: TGCGCCAGCAGCTTCCTTGCCGACAGGGGTGTCACTGAAGCTTTCTTT. Translated: CASSFLADRGVTEAFF.

This clone occurred once. The rearrangement joins TRBV19 to TRBJ2-7, with 10 positions matching TRBD1. Germline V CDR1 and CDR2: LNHDA, SQIVND (reference sequence). The CDR3 covers 15 residues. Losses at the gene ends were 6 bases for V and 0 bases for J; bases not matched to a gene: 5. In nucleotides, the CDR3 is TGTGCCAGTAGCCTCGGGACAGGGGCCTCCTACGAGCAGTACTTC. It codes for CASSLGTGASYEQYF. The full variable domain, with the rest looked up from reference TRBV19 and TRBJ2-7, is DGGITQSPKYLFRKEGQNVTLSCEQNLNHDAMYWYRQDPGQGLRLIYYSQIVNDFQKGDIAEGYSVSREKKESFPLTVTSAQKNPTAFYLCASSLGTGASYEQYFGPGTRLTVT.

V is TRBV25-1 and J is TRBJ1-4, with 7 bases matching TRBD1. CDR3 size: 17 residues. V lost 3 bases, J lost 5 bases, and 12 bases stayed unmatched. Germline V lookup: CDR1 MGHDK, CDR2 SYGVNS. CDR3 residues: CASSDGTVGARNEKLFF. Written as DNA, the CDR3 is TGTGCCAGCAGTGATGGGACAGTTGGGGCGCGAAATGAAAAACTGTTTTTT.